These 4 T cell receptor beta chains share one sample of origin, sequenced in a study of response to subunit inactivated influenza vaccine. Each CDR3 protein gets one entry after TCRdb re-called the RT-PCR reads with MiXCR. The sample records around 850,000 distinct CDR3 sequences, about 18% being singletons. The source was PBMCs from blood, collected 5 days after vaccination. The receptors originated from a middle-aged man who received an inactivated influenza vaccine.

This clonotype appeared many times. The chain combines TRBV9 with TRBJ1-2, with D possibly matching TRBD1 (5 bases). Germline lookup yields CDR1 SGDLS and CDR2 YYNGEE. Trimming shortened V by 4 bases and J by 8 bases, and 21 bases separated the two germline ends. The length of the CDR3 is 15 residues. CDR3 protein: CASSYWDGLVDGYTF. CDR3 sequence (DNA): TGTGCCAGCAGCTATTGGGACGGACTTGTTGACGGCTACACCTTC. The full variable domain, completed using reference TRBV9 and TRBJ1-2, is DSGVTQTPKHLITATGQRVTLRCSPRSGDLSVYWYQQSLDQGLQFLIQYYNGEERAKGNILERFSAQQFPDLHSELNLSSLELGDSALYFCASSYWDGLVDGYTFGSGTRLTVV.

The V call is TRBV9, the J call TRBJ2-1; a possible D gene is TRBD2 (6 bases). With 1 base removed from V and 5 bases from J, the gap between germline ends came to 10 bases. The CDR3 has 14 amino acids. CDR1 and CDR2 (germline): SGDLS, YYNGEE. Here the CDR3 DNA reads TGTGCCAGCAGCGTATCCGGGAGCGACAATGAGCAGTTCTTC. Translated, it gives CASSVSGSDNEQFF.

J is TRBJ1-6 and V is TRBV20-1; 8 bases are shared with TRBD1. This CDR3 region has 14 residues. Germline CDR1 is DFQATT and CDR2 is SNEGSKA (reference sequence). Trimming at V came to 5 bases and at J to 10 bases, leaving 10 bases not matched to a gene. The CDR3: CSAQPGGGRSPLHF. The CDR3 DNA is TGCAGTGCTCAACCAGGGGGCGGACGATCACCCCTCCACTTT.

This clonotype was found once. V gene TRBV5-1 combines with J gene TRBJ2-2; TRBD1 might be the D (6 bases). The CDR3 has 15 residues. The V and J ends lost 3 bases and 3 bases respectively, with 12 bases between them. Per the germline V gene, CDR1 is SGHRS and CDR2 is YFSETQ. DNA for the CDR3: TGCGCCAGCAGCTCCCCGGACAGTCACACCGGGGAGCTGTTTTTT. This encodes CASSSPDSHTGELFF.